This TCR beta chain was profiled in a study of OX40 agonist ivuxolimab in advanced cancers. Points from the study as a whole: Blood T cells, both CD4+ and CD8+, expanded clonally by week 6 at 0.1 to 3.0 mg/kg.

Comments on this clone: Its matching antigen is unknown.

The method was immunoSEQ multiplex PCR; TCRdb's version includes in-frame clones alone and lacks a portion of them. The table includes 80,000 or so clones, roughly 91% detected once. Trimming stripped 5 bases from V and 1 base from J, with 6 bases between. The CDR3 covers 13 residues. Germline CDR1 reads KGHSH; CDR2 reads LQKENI. This chain links TRBV18 with TRBJ2-4, with TRBD2 as a possible D gene (5 bases). The source material was CD4+ or CD8+ T cells sorted from blood, sampled in a trial of the OX40 agonist ivuxolimab. The sequence was collected from an adult with an advanced solid tumor such as melanoma, head and neck, liver or kidney cancer. The CDR3 nucleotides are TGTGCCAGCTCATCGGGGGCCAAAAACATTCAGTACTTC. Amino acids: CASSSGAKNIQYF.